Following are 22 T cell receptor beta chains from one sample sequenced in a study of blood T cell repertoires in COVID-19. Produced via immunoSEQ multiplex PCR; TCRdb's table is partial and in-frame only. The sample has about 77,000 clones; around 76% are singletons. The sequencing input was peripheral blood. These receptors were obtained from a man in his sixties or seventies with active or convalescent COVID-19.

V usage is TRBV5-1 and J usage is TRBJ2-3; 7 bases map to TRBD2. The V gene end was trimmed by 0 bases and the J gene end by 0 bases; junction bases not matched to a gene: 1. In germline, CDR1 is SGHRS, CDR2 YFSETQ. The CDR3 has 15 residues. The DNA of the CDR3 is TGCGCCAGCAGCTTGGCCGGGGGGAGCACAGATACGCAGTATTTT. Translated, it gives CASSLAGGSTDTQYF.

By its share, this clone is medium-sized (0.01 to 0.1%). The rearrangement links TRBV7-9 to TRBJ2-5; 14 bases match TRBD2. The CDR3 totals 16 residues. Germline V gives CDR1 SEHNR, CDR2 FQNEAQ (reference sequence). V shed 5 bases and J 3 bases; nucleotides not matched to a gene: 5. The CDR3 nucleotides read TGTGCCAGCAGCCAAACGGGACTAGCGGGGGAAGAGACCCAGTACTTC. It translates to CASSQTGLAGEETQYF.

The chain couples TRBV7-2 to TRBJ2-7; D call uncertain. Trimming cost V 6 bases and J 7 bases, with 31 bases left between them. The CDR3 contains 18 residues. The germline CDR1 and CDR2 sequences are SGHTA and FQGNSA. Written as DNA, the CDR3 is TGTGCCAGCAGTTCTCCACCTTCAGGCTCCTGGTTGTTTCGGGAGCAGTACTTC. This encodes CASSSPPSGSWLFREQYF.

The chain carries TRBV21-1 and TRBJ2-3; the D call of TRBD1 is as the table states it, not checked on the DNA. TRBV21-1 is deemed a pseudogene. This CDR3 is built from 17 residues. CDR3 in DNA: TGTGCCAGCAGCCATGGAAGGGGTCAGGTGCATTCAGATACGCAGTATTTT. This sequence encodes CASSHGRGQVHSDTQYF.

This clone was observed a single time. This chain links TRBV28 with TRBJ2-3; D is perhaps TRBD2 (5 bases). V shed 5 bases and J shed 5 bases, with 11 bases lying between them. CDR3 length: 13 residues. Germline-derived CDR1 and CDR2 are MDHEN and SYDVKM. The CDR3 sequence is CASSPTGRDTQYF. Here the CDR3 DNA reads TGTGCCAGCAGTCCAACTGGGAGAGATACGCAGTATTTT.

The rearrangement joins TRBV5-1 to TRBJ2-5, with D perhaps TRBD2 (6 bases). V lost 4 bases, J lost 0 bases, and 10 bases lay in between. The CDR3 contains 14 residues. The germline gives CDR1 SGHRS, CDR2 YFSETQ. The DNA of the CDR3 is TGCGCCAGCAGCGCGGGACGGTACCAAGAGACCCAGTACTTC. Encoded protein: CASSAGRYQETQYF.

In its sample, this clone was seen a few times. The chain couples TRBV27 to TRBJ1-6; D is possibly TRBD1 (6 bases). Germline CDR1 MNHEY, CDR2 SMNVEV (reference sequence). The CDR3 spans 16 residues. Trimming left V 5 bases short and J 6 bases short, with 17 bases between. In DNA form, the CDR3 reads TGTGCCAGCAGTGTCTACACGCAGGGGCTTAATTCACCCCTCCACTTT. Protein sequence: CASSVYTQGLNSPLHF.

The sample holds a few counts of this clone. The rearrangement links TRBV11-2 to TRBJ2-1, with 8 nucleotides matching TRBD2. The CDR3 is 16 amino acids. Trimming removed 1 base from V and 9 bases from J; junction bases left unmatched: 11. Germline CDR1 and CDR2: SGHAT and FQNNGV. CDR3 protein: CASSLGSSGGGREQFF. The CDR3 DNA is TGTGCCAGCAGCTTAGGATCGAGCGGGGGAGGACGTGAGCAGTTCTTC.

The count of this clone is one. The chain carries TRBV20-1 and TRBJ1-1; 12 bases line up with TRBD1. Trimming cost V 3 bases and J 5 bases; bases outside gene matches: 10. CDR1 and CDR2 from the germline V gene are DFQATT and SNEGSKA (reference sequence). CDR3 length: 16 residues. CDR3 residues: CSASPGQGARGTEAFF. DNA for the CDR3: TGCAGTGCTAGTCCGGGACAGGGGGCGCGGGGTACTGAAGCTTTCTTT.

The chain's CDR3 is CATRPGSNTEAFF. The DNA of the CDR3 is TGTGCCACCAGACCAGGGTCGAACACTGAAGCTTTCTTT. The chain couples TRBV6-5 to TRBJ1-1, with D possibly matching TRBD1 (5 bases). The CDR3 is made up of 13 amino acids. Per germline, CDR1 MNHEY and CDR2 SVGAGI. Trimming stripped 10 bases from V and 1 base from J, with 13 bases between.

This clone was counted a single time. V usage is TRBV5-8 and J usage is TRBJ2-3; D perhaps matches TRBD1 (6 bases). This CDR3 comprises 16 residues. Germline V gives CDR1 SGHTS, CDR2 YDEGEE. V was pared by 7 bases and J by 2 bases, with 20 bases between. CDR3 nucleotide sequence: TGTGCCAGCTCAAAATCCGGGACAAGTCTCACAGATACGCAGTATTTT. As protein: CASSKSGTSLTDTQYF.

This chain uses TRBV28 with TRBJ2-6, with D possibly matching TRBD1 (5 bases). This CDR3 has 17 amino acids. Trimming pared 3 bases from V and 0 bases from J, leaving 12 bases between. CDR1 and CDR2 (germline): MDHEN, SYDVKM. CDR3 nucleotide sequence: TGTGCCAGCAGTTTTGGCCAGGGCCACTCTGGGGCCAACGTCCTGACTTTC. Amino acids: CASSFGQGHSGANVLTF.

The genes are TRBV11-3 and TRBJ2-5; possible D gene TRBD1, 5 bases. V lost 5 bases and J lost 3, with 7 bases in between. Germline V gene lookup returns CDR1 SGHNT and CDR2 YENEEA. The CDR3 consists of 12 residues. CDR3 residues: CASSRTKETQYF. The CDR3 nucleotides read TGTGCCAGCAGCAGGACAAAAGAGACCCAGTACTTC.

The chain combines TRBV5-1 with TRBJ2-7; 10 bases line up with TRBD1. Trimming took 4 bases from V and 2 from J; bases not matched to a gene: 3. The CDR3 length is 14 residues. Germline V gene data show CDR1 as SGHRS and CDR2 as YFSETQ. CDR3 nucleotides: TGCGCCAGCAGCGTCGGGACAGGGGCCTACGAGCAGTACTTC. This gives the protein CASSVGTGAYEQYF.

The V call is TRBV28, the J call TRBJ2-7; TRBD1 agrees at 9 bases. The CDR3 contains 14 residues. In germline, CDR1 is MDHEN, CDR2 SYDVKM. J was trimmed by 5 bases and V by 7 bases; bases with no gene match: 9. The CDR3 spells CASITGTGLHEQYF. The CDR3 nucleotides are TGTGCCAGCATTACCGGGACAGGGCTCCACGAGCAGTACTTC.

The chain joins TRBV2 to TRBJ1-5; D remains ambiguous. The CDR3 is 15 amino acids. The germline CDR1 and CDR2 sequences are SNHLY and FYNNEI. Trimming removed 3 bases from V and 0 bases from J, with 9 bases in between. In nucleotides, the CDR3 is TGTGCCAGCAGTGAGGAACAGCTTAGCAATCAGCCCCAGCATTTT. Translation gives CASSEEQLSNQPQHF.

The rearrangement links TRBV12-3 or TRBV12-4 to TRBJ1-5; TRBD1 agrees at 8 bases. The CDR3 contains 13 residues. The ends lost 4 bases at V and 7 bases at J; junction bases unmatched: 3. This CDR3 is CASSYDRGQPQHF. DNA of the CDR3: TGTGCCAGCAGTTATGACAGGGGCCAGCCCCAGCATTTT.

The genes are TRBV2 and TRBJ2-3; 12 bases agree with TRBD2. Trimming at V came to 2 bases and at J to 4 bases, leaving 7 bases not matched to a gene. The CDR3 contains 17 residues. Germline assignment: CDR1 SNHLY and CDR2 FYNNEI. CDR3 region: CASSELKTSGGSDTQYF. CDR3 in DNA: TGTGCCAGCAGTGAACTTAAGACTAGCGGGGGTTCAGATACGCAGTATTTT.

The V gene is TRBV6-6, the J gene TRBJ2-6; TRBD1 agrees at 9 bases. Trimming took 5 bases from V and 1 from J; bases not matched to a gene: 9. Germline CDR1 reads MNHNY; CDR2 reads SVGAGI (reference sequence). The CDR3 contains 18 residues. The CDR3 DNA is TGTGCCAGCAGTCCGTTTTCACAGGGGGCTTCTGGGGCCAACGTCCTGACTTTC. Its protein product is CASSPFSQGASGANVLTF.

The chain uses TRBV28 and TRBJ1-5; the match to TRBD1 covers 7 bases. Germline-derived CDR1 and CDR2 are MDHEN and SYDVKM. Trimming took 5 bases from V and 1 from J; bases not matched to a gene: 5. The CDR3 is 15 amino acids. The CDR3 sequence is CASSRDSGSNQPQHF. The CDR3, as DNA: TGTGCCAGCAGTCGGGACAGTGGGAGCAATCAGCCCCAGCATTTT.

The CDR3 loop reads CASVGTGTGRGYTF. CDR3 sequence (DNA): TGTGCCAGCGTGGGAACCGGGACAGGTCGTGGCTACACCTTC. The chain combines TRBV28 with TRBJ1-2; 8 bases line up with TRBD1. This CDR3 is built from 14 residues. Germline CDR1 MDHEN, CDR2 SYDVKM. J was trimmed by 7 bases and V by 8 bases; bases with no gene match: 12.

The chain employs TRBV5-4 and TRBJ1-5; no reliable D call. Germline CDR1 reads SGHNT; CDR2 reads YYREEE (reference sequence). Trimming removed 1 base at V and 0 bases at J, with 8 bases between. This CDR3 has 15 amino acids. The CDR3 here is CASSLLRDSNQPQHF. The CDR3 bases are TGTGCCAGCAGCTTGTTACGGGATAGCAATCAGCCCCAGCATTTT.